These T cell receptor beta chains were read from a single sample in a study of blood T cells in healthy people across ages. MiXCR, applied by TCRdb to the 5' RACE reads, yields one record per CDR3 protein. The sample has about 730,000 distinct CDR3 sequences; about 42% are singletons. What was sequenced was blood. These receptors all stem from a woman aged 60-70 years in good health. The CDR3 runs from the conserved cysteine through the conserved F or W. Fields, in order: J gene, clone size, V gene, D gene, CDR3 DNA, CDR3 protein. D genes are given only for firm matches. Size is omitted from some rows. Given values are once, few, many or a class for expanded clones.

j_gene: TRBJ2-7
abundance: few
v_gene: TRBV18
d_gene: TRBD2
CDR3nt: TGTGCCAGCTCACCACCGTGGGAGGGGAACGAGCAGTACTTC
CDR3aa: CASSPPWEGNEQYF

j_gene: TRBJ2-3
abundance: few
v_gene: TRBV7-2
d_gene: NA
CDR3nt: TGTGCCAGCAGCTTAGCGGGAAGGGGGGATACGCAGTATTTT
CDR3aa: CASSLAGRGDTQYF

j_gene: TRBJ2-1
abundance: NA
v_gene: TRBV25-1
d_gene: TRBD1
CDR3nt: TGTGCCAGCAGTATCTACAGGGGTTCGCAGTTCTTC
CDR3aa: CASSIYRGSQFF

j_gene: TRBJ2-7
abundance: NA
v_gene: TRBV7-9
d_gene: TRBD1
CDR3nt: TGTGCCAGCAGCTTAGCGACAGGGTTCTACGAGCAGTACTTC
CDR3aa: CASSLATGFYEQYF

j_gene: TRBJ2-3
abundance: NA
v_gene: TRBV5-1
d_gene: NA
CDR3nt: TGCGCCAGCAGCTTGGATTCGGGGGTTAGTACAGATACGCAGTATTTT
CDR3aa: CASSLDSGVSTDTQYF

j_gene: TRBJ2-1
abundance: few
v_gene: TRBV29-1
d_gene: TRBD2
CDR3nt: TGCAGCGGGCTAGCGGGGGAGATCTACAATGAGCAGTTCTTC
CDR3aa: CSGLAGEIYNEQFF

j_gene: TRBJ2-3
abundance: NA
v_gene: TRBV28
d_gene: NA
CDR3nt: TGTGCCAGCAGCCTCCCTTGGAATACGCAGTATTTT
CDR3aa: CASSLPWNTQYF

j_gene: TRBJ2-7
abundance: many
v_gene: TRBV25-1
d_gene: NA
CDR3nt: TGTGCCAGCAGTCCGGAGTGGTACGAGCAGTACTTC
CDR3aa: CASSPEWYEQYF

j_gene: TRBJ1-1
abundance: NA
v_gene: TRBV7-2
d_gene: TRBD1
CDR3nt: TGTGCCAGCAGCTTGCAATCGGGACAGGGGTTCACTGAAGCTTTCTTT
CDR3aa: CASSLQSGQGFTEAFF

j_gene: TRBJ1-6
abundance: NA
v_gene: TRBV9
d_gene: NA
CDR3nt: TGTGCCAGCAGCGTTGGAAACTATAATTCACCCCTCCACTTT
CDR3aa: CASSVGNYNSPLHF

j_gene: TRBJ1-2
abundance: NA
v_gene: TRBV7-9
d_gene: TRBD1
CDR3nt: TGTGCCAGCAGCTTAGATAGGACAGGCTACTATGGCTACACCTTC
CDR3aa: CASSLDRTGYYGYTF

j_gene: TRBJ2-7
abundance: NA
v_gene: TRBV20-1
d_gene: TRBD1
CDR3nt: TGCAGTGGCCCGGGACAGGGGGCCGACGAGCAGTACTTC
CDR3aa: CSGPGQGADEQYF

j_gene: TRBJ2-1
abundance: NA
v_gene: TRBV11-2
d_gene: TRBD2
CDR3nt: TGTGCCAGCAGCTTAGATGGACTAGCCCACAGTGAGCAGTTCTTC
CDR3aa: CASSLDGLAHSEQFF

j_gene: TRBJ1-2
abundance: few
v_gene: TRBV6-1
d_gene: NA
CDR3nt: TGTGCCAGCAGTGAAGGGGACTACAGGGTCGGCTACACCTTC
CDR3aa: CASSEGDYRVGYTF

j_gene: TRBJ2-2
abundance: NA
v_gene: TRBV27
d_gene: NA
CDR3nt: TGTGCCAGTCAGGGGGGTGCCGGGGAGCTGTTTTTT
CDR3aa: CASQGGAGELFF

j_gene: TRBJ2-5
abundance: many
v_gene: TRBV3-1
d_gene: NA
CDR3nt: TGTGCCAGCAGCCAACTAAACCAAGGAGAGACCCAGTACTTC
CDR3aa: CASSQLNQGETQYF

j_gene: TRBJ2-3
abundance: few
v_gene: TRBV9
d_gene: NA
CDR3nt: TGTGCCAGCAGCGTAGCCGGGACGCAGACCACAGATACGCAGTATTTT
CDR3aa: CASSVAGTQTTDTQYF

j_gene: TRBJ2-7
abundance: NA
v_gene: TRBV12-3/TRBV12-4
d_gene: TRBD2
CDR3nt: TGTGCCAGCAGTTTAGCTTTTTTTGGGACTACGAGCTCCTACGAGCAGTACTTC
CDR3aa: CASSLAFFGTTSSYEQYF

j_gene: TRBJ2-7
abundance: NA
v_gene: TRBV25-1
d_gene: NA
CDR3nt: TGTGCCAGCAGTGAAACAGGGAAGTCCTACGAGCAGTACTTC
CDR3aa: CASSETGKSYEQYF

j_gene: TRBJ2-4
abundance: NA
v_gene: TRBV7-2
d_gene: TRBD1
CDR3nt: TGTGCCAGCAGCCCCTACAGGGGGTGGGAGCAGTACTTC
CDR3aa: CASSPYRGWEQYF

j_gene: TRBJ2-3
abundance: NA
v_gene: TRBV6-2/TRBV6-3
d_gene: NA
CDR3nt: TGTGCCAGCAGTTCAAACGCCTACGAGCAGTACACAGATACGCAGTATTTT
CDR3aa: CASSSNAYEQYTDTQYF

j_gene: TRBJ2-5
abundance: few
v_gene: TRBV24-1
d_gene: TRBD1
CDR3nt: TGTGCCACCAACGACAGGGGGGAGACCCAGTACTTC
CDR3aa: CATNDRGETQYF

j_gene: TRBJ2-1
abundance: few
v_gene: TRBV7-2
d_gene: TRBD2
CDR3nt: TGTGCCAGCCGTGGAGGAGCGGGGCCCAACTCCTACAATGAGCAGTTCTTC
CDR3aa: CASRGGAGPNSYNEQFF

j_gene: TRBJ2-1
abundance: once
v_gene: TRBV9
d_gene: TRBD2
CDR3nt: TGTGCCAGCAGCGCCGTACTAGCGGGAGCTGACAATGCGCAGTTCTTC
CDR3aa: CASSAVLAGADNAQFF

j_gene: TRBJ2-1
abundance: NA
v_gene: TRBV7-9
d_gene: NA
CDR3nt: TGTGCCAGCAGCTTACCCAGATACAATGAGCAGTTCTTC
CDR3aa: CASSLPRYNEQFF

j_gene: TRBJ2-7
abundance: NA
v_gene: TRBV29-1
d_gene: NA
CDR3nt: TGCAGCGCCCGTACGGCGGTAGGGGATTACGAGCAGTACTTC
CDR3aa: CSARTAVGDYEQYF

j_gene: TRBJ2-5
abundance: once
v_gene: TRBV20-1
d_gene: NA
CDR3nt: TGCAGTGCTAGACCAGGGGCGCGGGCGACCCAGTACTTC
CDR3aa: CSARPGARATQYF

j_gene: TRBJ2-1
abundance: NA
v_gene: TRBV7-9
d_gene: NA
CDR3nt: TGTGCCAGCAGCTTACCGCCTGGGGGACACTCGGGCAATGAGCAGTTCTTC
CDR3aa: CASSLPPGGHSGNEQFF

j_gene: TRBJ2-2
abundance: few
v_gene: TRBV7-3
d_gene: TRBD2
CDR3nt: TGTGCCAGCAGCTTCTCTCTAGCGGGCCTAAACACCGGGGAGCTGTTTTTT
CDR3aa: CASSFSLAGLNTGELFF

j_gene: TRBJ1-5
abundance: NA
v_gene: TRBV27
d_gene: TRBD1
CDR3nt: TGTGCCAGCAGTCCCCGGGACAGACTAAGTCAGCCCCAGCATTTT
CDR3aa: CASSPRDRLSQPQHF

j_gene: TRBJ1-6
abundance: few
v_gene: TRBV27
d_gene: TRBD1
CDR3nt: TGTGCCAGCAGCCGGCCGGGACAGGGTAATTCACCCCTCCACTTT
CDR3aa: CASSRPGQGNSPLHF

j_gene: TRBJ1-1
abundance: NA
v_gene: TRBV3-1
d_gene: TRBD1
CDR3nt: TGTGCCAGCAGCCAAGCGACAGGGAGTACTGAAGCTTTCTTT
CDR3aa: CASSQATGSTEAFF

j_gene: TRBJ2-7
abundance: NA
v_gene: TRBV3-1
d_gene: NA
CDR3nt: TGTGCCAGCAGCCCCCTCGGGGGAGACTCCTACAATGAGCAGTACTTC
CDR3aa: CASSPLGGDSYNEQYF

j_gene: TRBJ2-3
abundance: NA
v_gene: TRBV20-1
d_gene: NA
CDR3nt: TGCAGTGCTAGTGTGGGGGCGCGGGCAGATACGCAGTATTTT
CDR3aa: CSASVGARADTQYF

j_gene: TRBJ2-5
abundance: NA
v_gene: TRBV7-2
d_gene: NA
CDR3nt: TGTGCCAGCAGCGCCATCCCCCAAGAGATCCAGTACTTC
CDR3aa: CASSAIPQEIQYF

j_gene: TRBJ2-3
abundance: NA
v_gene: TRBV7-9
d_gene: TRBD2
CDR3nt: TGTGCCAGCAGCTTCCGGCGGGAGGGAGATACGCAGTATTTT
CDR3aa: CASSFRREGDTQYF

j_gene: TRBJ2-5
abundance: NA
v_gene: TRBV9
d_gene: TRBD2
CDR3nt: TGTGCCAGCAGCGTAGTTGGTAGCGGGAGCCTTGAGCAGTACTTC
CDR3aa: CASSVVGSGSLEQYF

j_gene: TRBJ2-1
abundance: few
v_gene: TRBV6-5
d_gene: TRBD2
CDR3nt: TGTGCCAGCAGACAGGACAGCTTTAGCGGGAGTATCAATGAGCAGTTCTTC
CDR3aa: CASRQDSFSGSINEQFF

j_gene: TRBJ2-1
abundance: NA
v_gene: TRBV29-1
d_gene: NA
CDR3nt: TGCAGCGCTGCGCCCGGACAGAAAGACAATGAGCAGTTCTTC
CDR3aa: CSAAPGQKDNEQFF

j_gene: TRBJ2-1
abundance: NA
v_gene: TRBV29-1
d_gene: NA
CDR3nt: TGCAGCGTTTTGGGCGGAGCGTACAATGAGCAGTTCTTC
CDR3aa: CSVLGGAYNEQFF

j_gene: TRBJ2-1
abundance: NA
v_gene: TRBV7-9
d_gene: NA
CDR3nt: TGTGCCAGCAGCTTAGTGAGGGCAGATTACAATGAGCAGTTCTTC
CDR3aa: CASSLVRADYNEQFF

j_gene: TRBJ1-2
abundance: NA
v_gene: TRBV30
d_gene: TRBD1
CDR3nt: TGTGCCTGGAGTTCGGGGACAGTGGACTATGGCTACACCTTC
CDR3aa: CAWSSGTVDYGYTF

j_gene: TRBJ2-1
abundance: few
v_gene: TRBV9
d_gene: NA
CDR3nt: TGTGCCAGCAGCGCCTCACTCGACAATGAGCAGTTCTTC
CDR3aa: CASSASLDNEQFF

j_gene: TRBJ1-2
abundance: NA
v_gene: TRBV7-6
d_gene: NA
CDR3nt: TGTGCCAGCAGCCCTGGAGGATCCCCTGGCTACACCTTC
CDR3aa: CASSPGGSPGYTF

j_gene: TRBJ2-1
abundance: NA
v_gene: TRBV6-1
d_gene: NA
CDR3nt: TGTGCCAGCAGGGGCCTTGGCGCCAGGCAACACGAGCAGTTCTTC
CDR3aa: CASRGLGARQHEQFF

j_gene: TRBJ2-5
abundance: few
v_gene: TRBV25-1
d_gene: NA
CDR3nt: TGTGCCAGCCAACCCACCCAAGAGACCCAGTACTTC
CDR3aa: CASQPTQETQYF

j_gene: TRBJ1-2
abundance: NA
v_gene: TRBV28
d_gene: NA
CDR3nt: TGTGCCAGCAGCGTCCCTATTGGAGCTAACTATGGCTACACCTTC
CDR3aa: CASSVPIGANYGYTF

j_gene: TRBJ2-7
abundance: NA
v_gene: TRBV6-5
d_gene: TRBD1
CDR3nt: TGTGCCAGCAGCCAAAAACGCCCGGGACAGGGATCCGAGCAGTACTTC
CDR3aa: CASSQKRPGQGSEQYF

j_gene: TRBJ2-3
abundance: NA
v_gene: TRBV3-1
d_gene: NA
CDR3nt: TGTGCCAGCTTACAGGGTCGTACGCAGTATTTT
CDR3aa: CASLQGRTQYF

j_gene: TRBJ1-1
abundance: few
v_gene: TRBV12-3/TRBV12-4
d_gene: NA
CDR3nt: TGTGCCAGCACCCTTTATGGGGACACTGAAGCTTTCTTT
CDR3aa: CASTLYGDTEAFF

j_gene: TRBJ2-7
abundance: NA
v_gene: TRBV29-1
d_gene: NA
CDR3nt: TGCAGCGCCGGGGGCACGAGCTCCTACGAGCAGTACTTC
CDR3aa: CSAGGTSSYEQYF